This passage covers 18 T cell receptor beta chains from one sample sequenced in a study of read filtering for tumor transcriptome and immune sequencing. This library used roughly 370 ng RNA and molecular barcoded adaptors spanning alpha/delta and beta/gamma chains. TCRdb redid the calling of the reads with MiXCR, one entry per CDR3 protein. The sample lists 39,000 or so distinct CDR3 sequences, 13% seen once, with roughly 30% in the top ten. Sequencing used a population of CD138-negative cells sorted from bone marrow. Source of these receptors: a donor at least 40 years old with multiple myeloma.

Many counts were recorded for this clonotype. The V gene is TRBV5-1, the J gene TRBJ2-2, with D possibly matching TRBD2 (6 bases). The CDR3 has 15 amino acids. V lost 4 bases and J lost 8, with 18 bases in between. Germline V CDR1 and CDR2: SGHRS, YFSETQ. CDR3 nucleotides: TGCGCCAGCAGCCCCAACCCGGGGGAAGCTGGGGAGCTGTTTTTT. Protein product: CASSPNPGEAGELFF.

This clonotype was counted ten times or more. The rearrangement joins TRBV7-9 to TRBJ2-6, with TRBD1 matching over 7 bases. The length of the CDR3 is 17 residues. The ends lost 5 bases at V and 2 bases at J; junction bases unmatched: 9. Germline lookup yields CDR1 SEHNR and CDR2 FQNEAQ (reference sequence). In DNA, the CDR3 is TGTGCCAGCAGCCCGTTGACAGGGAACGCTGGGGCCAACGTCCTGACTTTC. Translating gives CASSPLTGNAGANVLTF.

Note on this clonotype: A far larger clone is only one base removed, so a read error is likely. The chain carries TRBV7-9 and TRBJ2-5, with no clear D. CDR1 and CDR2 from the germline V gene are SEHNR and FQNEAQ (reference sequence). The CDR3 loop spans 15 amino acids. CDR3 sequence (DNA): TGTGCCGGCAGCTTAGTAGGCAGACGACAAGAGACCCAGTACTTC. Amino acid sequence: CAGSLVGRRQETQYF.

This clonotype was counted at least ten times. This chain uses TRBV11-2 with TRBJ2-1; D gene unclear. Trimming stripped 6 bases from V and 4 bases from J, with 16 bases between. The CDR3 covers 15 residues. Germline V gene lookup returns CDR1 SGHAT and CDR2 FQNNGV. CDR3 loop: CASRGDSDPYNEQFF. CDR3 DNA sequence: TGTGCCAGCAGGGGTGATAGTGACCCGTACAATGAGCAGTTCTTC.

The CDR3 is CAWTPGGSGGYTF. The CDR3 DNA follows: TGTGCCTGGACCCCCGGGGGTTCAGGGGGCTACACCTTC. The genes are TRBV30 and TRBJ1-2; D is possibly TRBD1 (5 bases). Germline V lookup: CDR1 GTSNPN, CDR2 SVGIG (reference sequence). V was trimmed by 4 bases and J by 8 bases, leaving 17 bases between them. The CDR3 covers 13 residues.

V and J are TRBV4-1 and TRBJ2-5; D might be TRBD1 or TRBD2, each matching 5 bases. V was clipped by 4 bases and J by 7 bases, with 13 bases between them. Germline V gives CDR1 MGHRA, CDR2 YSYEKL. The CDR3 covers 13 residues. CDR3 bases: TGCGCCAGCAGCCCAACTCGGGGCGGGACCCAGTACTTC. Its translation is CASSPTRGGTQYF.

This clonotype was detected a few times. Since the CDR3 does not end with the conserved phenylalanine or tryptophan, this likely comes from a read error. The V call is TRBV6-2 or TRBV6-3, the J call TRBJ2-1, with 7 bases fitting TRBD2. The CDR3 length is 15 residues. V lost 6 bases and J lost 12; bases outside the gene matches: 17. Germline CDR1 MNHEY, CDR2 SVGEGT. The CDR3 DNA reads as TGTGCCAGCAGCCGGTCGGGGACTATTGACCCAGGGCAGTTCCTC. The encoded protein is CASSRSGTIDPGQFL.

In this sample, this clonotype turned up many times. V usage is TRBV20-1 and J usage is TRBJ2-1; D possibly corresponds to TRBD2 (7 bases). Looked up from germline, CDR1 is DFQATT and CDR2 is SNEGSKA (reference sequence). The CDR3 sequence is 14 residues long. The V end was cut by 0 bases, the J end by 8 bases, with 14 bases between. CDR3 region: CSAREGGRVYEQFF. The CDR3 DNA follows: TGCAGTGCTAGAGAAGGGGGGAGGGTCTATGAGCAGTTCTTC.

The chain couples TRBV3-1 to TRBJ2-2; D is uncertain. The CDR3 length is 16 residues. The germline V gene has CDR1 LGHDT and CDR2 YNNKEL (reference sequence). V shed 1 base and J shed 0 bases, with 9 bases lying between them. This CDR3 is CASSQVLQSNTGELFF. CDR3 DNA sequence: TGTGCCAGCAGCCAAGTATTACAGTCGAACACCGGGGAGCTGTTTTTT. The entire variable domain, with the rest obtained from reference TRBV3-1 and TRBJ2-2, is as follows: DTAVSQTPKYLVTQMGNDKSIKCEQNLGHDTMYWYKQDSKKFLKIMFSYNNKELIINETVPNRFSPKSPDKAHLNLHINSLELGDSAVYFCASSQVLQSNTGELFFGEGSRLTVL.

There are many counts of this clonotype. V gene TRBV5-5 combines with J gene TRBJ1-2; 12 bases are shared with TRBD1. The trim removed 4 bases at V and 6 bases at J, leaving 4 bases unmatched. This CDR3 comprises 14 residues. Germline loops: CDR1 SGHKS, CDR2 YYEKEE (reference sequence). The CDR3 DNA sequence: TGTGCCAGCAGCCTGGGGACAGGGGGCGATGGCTACACCTTC. Protein product: CASSLGTGGDGYTF.

This clonotype was recorded only once. The rearrangement links TRBV19 to TRBJ2-1; 7 bases are shared with TRBD2. Germline-derived CDR1 and CDR2 are LNHDA and SQIVND (reference sequence). This CDR3 region has 13 residues. Trimming removed 1 base from V and 13 bases from J; junction bases left unmatched: 7. CDR3 in DNA: TGTGCCAGTAGTATAGGTCCGCGGGAGACCCAGTTCTTC. Protein product: CASSIGPRETQFF.

This clonotype has at least ten counts. The rearrangement links TRBV9 to TRBJ1-3; 7 positions agree with TRBD1. The CDR3 totals 17 residues. CDR1 SGDLS and CDR2 YYNGEE come from the germline V gene. V trimming: 4 bases; J trimming: 2 bases; junction bases outside the gene matches: 12. The CDR3 sequence: CASSIRGTAATGNTIYF. The CDR3 DNA reads as TGTGCCAGCAGCATCCGGGGGACAGCAGCGACTGGAAACACCATATATTTT.

This clonotype came up a few times. A much larger clone lies one base from this, so it may be a read error. This chain joins TRBV7-9 and TRBJ2-5, with D unresolved. CDR3 length equals 13 residues. V lost 4 bases, J lost 2 bases, and 8 bases lay in between. Germline V lookup: CDR1 SEHNR, CDR2 FQNEAQ (reference sequence). CDR3 nucleotides: TGTGCCAGCAGCTCCGATCTACAAGAGACCCAGTACTTC. Protein product: CASSSDLQETQYF.

This clonotype showed up many times. This chain connects TRBV7-9 to TRBJ2-7; D possibly uses TRBD1 or TRBD2 (5 bases each). Trimming pared 4 bases from V and 2 bases from J, leaving 9 bases between. The CDR3 extends over 13 amino acids. Germline lookup yields CDR1 SEHNR and CDR2 FQNEAQ (reference sequence). The CDR3 sequence: CASSSGRAYEQYF. CDR3 in DNA: TGTGCCAGCAGCTCGGGACGGGCCTACGAGCAGTACTTC. Combining the CDR3 with reference TRBV7-9 and TRBJ2-7 gives the whole variable domain DTGVSQNPRHKITKRGQNVTFRCDPISEHNRLYWYRQTLGQGPEFLTYFQNEAQLEKSRLLSDRFSAERPKGSFSTLEIQRTEQGDSAMYLCASSSGRAYEQYFGPGTRLTVT.

In this sample, this clonotype turned up many times. This chain connects TRBV6-6 to TRBJ2-6; the D is unclear. Per the germline V gene, CDR1 is MNHNY and CDR2 is SVGAGI (reference sequence). This CDR3 is built from 12 residues. Deletions cut 11 bases from V and 4 bases from J, with 9 bases between. The DNA of the CDR3 is TGTGCCGCCTCTGTCGGGGCCAACGTCCTGACTTTC. The encoded protein is CAASVGANVLTF.

This clonotype was detected ten times or more. The chain is built from TRBV29-1 and TRBJ1-2; D is possibly TRBD1 (5 bases). V was trimmed by 6 bases and J by 4 bases, leaving 12 bases between them. This CDR3 has 12 residues. The germline gives CDR1 SQVTM, CDR2 ANQGSEA. CDR3 coding DNA: TGCAGCGTGAGGGACCCTTTCTATGGCTACACCTTC. Protein sequence: CSVRDPFYGYTF. The full variable domain, in which reference TRBV29-1 and TRBJ1-2 provide the parts outside the CDR3, is SAVISQKPSRDICQRGTSLTIQCQVDSQVTMMFWYRQQPGQSLTLIATANQGSEATYESGFVIDKFPISRPNLTFSTLTVSNMSPEDSSIYLCSVRDPFYGYTFGSGTRLTVV.

This clonotype was seen repeatedly, ten times or more. V and J are TRBV20-1 and TRBJ2-5; a possible D gene is TRBD1 (6 bases). In germline, CDR1 is DFQATT, CDR2 SNEGSKA (reference sequence). This CDR3 has 14 residues. Trimming left V 6 bases short and J 3 bases short, with 17 bases between. The CDR3 loop is CSAQGRQIKETQYF. The CDR3 coding sequence is TGCAGTGCCCAGGGGCGGCAGATAAAAGAGACCCAGTACTTC.

This clonotype was observed many times. The chain employs TRBV6-2 or TRBV6-3 and TRBJ2-5; a possible D gene is TRBD1 (5 bases). Deletions cut 5 bases from V and 5 bases from J, with 27 bases between. The CDR3 extends over 18 amino acids. CDR1 is MNHEY, CDR2 SVGEGT, per germline. CDR3 loop: CASSTPGLGAAIKETQYF. CDR3 coding DNA: TGTGCCAGCAGTACCCCCGGTTTAGGGGCAGCTATCAAGGAGACCCAGTACTTC.